This TCR beta chain was captured by sequencing in a study of cytomegalovirus exposure and HLA in healthy donors (TCRdb year 2017). At the level of the whole study: An earlier analysis of several hundred of the donors reported 276 Gb of sequence data and approximately 120 million unique TCR beta sequences obtained from around 180 million T cells. Every discovery cohort repertoire had been produced on one sequencing platform. Approximately 310 gigabases of sequencing data and approximately 84 million unique TCR sequences were included in an early release covering around 600 HLA-typed donors. The study aimed to test whether cataloging public T cell receptors could reveal signatures of past pathogen exposure. Among about 360 genotyped donors of the cohort, an average of roughly 240,000 unique TCR beta nucleotide sequences were sequenced per donor, 15% to 20% of them non-productive. HLA typing covered class I and class II loci at four-digit resolution. The study combined high-throughput TCR immunosequencing, statistical association of individual TCRs with disease status, and machine learning to predict cytomegalovirus infection status. The number of typed donors differed by locus: about 620-630 for A, B, C, DRB1 and DQB1; 522 for DQA1; approximately 600 for DPA1; and around 450 for DPB1. Alongside the repertoire data, information on donor age, sex, ethnicity and CMV serostatus was compiled. To study patterns of TCR occurrence, a later analysis re-analyzed previously published TCR beta repertoires from more than 550 donors and added high-resolution HLA genotyping. Of the 300 to 500 genotyped donors, 75% to 85% were placed in the genetic ancestry cluster associated with self-reported Caucasian donors. A later genetic analysis used genome-wide SNP genotypes for about 65% of the roughly 700 donors, treating that subset as a discovery cohort. The T cell repertoires of about 700 subjects were profiled by immunosequencing and related to cytomegalovirus serostatus. In addition to the first cohort of several hundred subjects, a separate validation cohort of 120 different subjects was used. In an earlier analysis of about 590 of the donors, high-throughput TCR beta sequencing was used to judge whether each TCR beta V gene segment behaved as functional or pseudogenic. Rather than using new phenotypic data, the later analysis identified candidate immune exposures from TCR beta sequences and from how often those sequences occurred across donors. Several DR-DQ haplotypes were treated as single units for association and clustering because of strong linkage in the cohort. The study at large found these results: Roughly uniform sequencing depth across donors was assumed in presence/absence analyses, although this assumption may not hold. Broadly in line with IMGT annotations, most TCR beta V segments showed up in productive rearrangements about 87% or about 30% of the time in an earlier analysis of roughly 590 of the donors. According to a later genetic analysis, donors in an Asian-associated ancestry cluster had fewer N-insertions in productive TCRs than the approximately 670-donor mean. The 87-base-pair reads could not distinguish some IMGT-functional V segments, including TRBV6-2 and TRBV6-3, so those segments were excluded. A cluster of highly shared sequence variants was judged likely to be a technical artifact of the sequencing pipeline. The classifier was reported to diagnose cytomegalovirus status with high specificity and sensitivity in both the original and validation cohorts. At a false discovery rate of 0.05, a later analysis linked some 17,000 TCR beta sequences to specific HLA alleles. Most TCR sequences were observed very rarely across donors, whereas some public TCRs were present in many individuals. According to a later analysis, most CMV-associated TCR beta chains appeared to be HLA-restricted, and the HLA associations seemed to be driven largely by CMV exposure. A later genetic analysis associated a missense DCLRE1C variant with V-gene and J-gene trimming of TCR beta chains, and an independent cohort replicated the association. Only TCR beta chains were sequenced in this cohort, and the absence of alpha or paired-chain data limited detectable features. In a later analysis, the rate of TCR association differed among HLA loci, with DRB1 alleles having the most associated TCRs and HLA-C alleles having the fewest. Three of the identified cytomegalovirus-associated TCR beta chains were confirmed in vitro to be specific for cytomegalovirus antigens. When HLA alleles, especially DR and DQ, strongly co-occurred, TCR associations were difficult to assign to individual alleles. For the cohort, immune exposure information was limited to CMV serostatus. A further reported finding was that TCR beta sequences accurately predicted the HLA-A and HLA-B alleles for most subjects in the first cohort. Because HLA typing was missing for some donors at each locus, association tests included only the typed subset. Because counts were too low, seventeen rarely observed V segments, including chromosome 9 orphons, were excluded from the earlier analysis of about 500 of the donors. In a later analysis, several top co-occurrence clusters were reported to appear linked to parvovirus B19, influenza, CMV and Epstein-Barr virus. Linkage disequilibrium might explain the correlated functional status among segregating V segments, but an unknown experimental factor could not be excluded. A later analysis found that HLA-associated TCR beta chains were more clonally expanded and had lower generation probabilities than equally common non-associated chains. In the study, some 160 TCR beta chains were listed as associated with cytomegalovirus. According to the authors, the approach could potentially be generalized to other disease states and immunological phenotypes.

V is cut back by 4 bases and J by 6 bases, with 7 bases in the junction unmatched. Based on the germline V gene (reference sequence), the CDR1 and CDR2 sequences are SGHNT and YYREEE. The CDR3 holds 13 amino acids from the cysteine to the phenylalanine. The kept DNA is CDR3 alone, 39 bases in frame from the first base. Library creation used the immunoSEQ multiplex PCR assay. A mixture of 60 forward primers for TCR Vbeta segments and 13 reverse primers for TCR Jbeta segments was used in the multiplex PCR. The CDR3 region of rearranged TCR beta genes was amplified from genomic DNA by a multiplex PCR assay. Amplified TCR beta libraries were sequenced as 87-base-pair reads on the Illumina HiSeq System. Concerning the study's data processing: A later analysis tallied some 79 million unique TCR beta chains across the 666 repertoires, and about 10 million of those chains were shared by two or more donors. Raw reads were error-corrected and collapsed into unique sequences with a nearest-neighbor algorithm that merged closely related sequences to remove PCR and sequencing errors. Alignment of CDR3 sequences to IMGT reference sequences was used to assign V, D and J gene segments. For a sequence to be retained, a match of at least six nucleotides was required to both a V gene segment and a J gene segment. Rearrangements were classified as productive when the CDR3 lacked stop codons and remained in frame with V and J, and all other rearrangements were classified as non-productive. Following IMGT convention, CDR3 was defined as the stretch from the second conserved V-encoded cysteine to the conserved J-encoded phenylalanine. Sequences without an unambiguous match to a single V gene segment were excluded from the earlier analysis of over 500 of the donors. An earlier analysis of several hundred of the donors classified V segments as functional when productive rearrangements were above 56.7% and as segregating when the standard deviation between donors was above 5%. A statistical classification framework was built to diagnose cytomegalovirus status from the catalog of TCR beta chain sequences. V and J gene assignment, in a later analysis, came from comparing TCR nucleotide sequences with IMGT/GENE-DB human TR gene sequences. A later analysis assigned CDR3 sequences and most-parsimonious VDJ recombination scenarios with the TCRdist pipeline. A later analysis defined each TCR beta chain by its CDR3 amino acid sequence plus V-gene family, and excluded reads lacking a unique V-gene family. To address suspected cross-contamination and a sequencing artifact, a later analysis removed approximately 600 highly shared, low-generation-probability nucleotide sequences. In a later analysis, a clonal expansion index was calculated for each public chain from normalized within-repertoire ranks of inferred template counts. In a later analysis, generation probabilities were computed with a VDJ recombination model fitted to out-of-frame rearrangements, and the resulting probabilities were checked against IGoR. In a later analysis, hypergeometric tests were used to score TCR-TCR, TCR-HLA and TCR-CMV co-occurrence, with a repertoire-size bias correction applied to TCR pairs. In a later analysis, false discovery rates were estimated by permuting HLA or CMV assignments 20 times. In a later analysis, co-occurring TCRs were grouped using DBSCAN, with TCRdist sequence similarity added in when clustering inside HLA-allele-positive subsets. Repertoires with fewer than 30,000 or more than 120,000 public chains, plus five repertoires with anomalous nucleotide sharing, were excluded from co-occurrence clustering. TCRdb limited this immuneACCESS table to in-frame rearrangements with V and J called. A share of clones is missing; checked studies link under half to unresolved V genes, and the rest is unexplained. V and J calls and clone size follow that table, whereas D and trimming were derived from the DNA. Here the sample has some 110,000 clones; about four fifths occur a single time. The top ten clones comprise 3% to 5% of the sample.

For this clone: The clone's antigen remains unknown. The record has no base qualities; no much larger clone is one base away.

The cohort was made up of 650 to 700 healthy bone marrow donors. Cohort members were all nominally healthy when sampled, although unrecorded immune exposures were likely present. The donor was CMV seronegative and was included in the group of under 450 seronegative cohort members. Each donor provided a peripheral blood sample, and peripheral blood mononuclear cells were used for TCR beta sequencing. The Qiagen DNeasy Blood Extraction Kit was used to extract genomic DNA from the blood cell samples. The source material was PBMCs. This receptor was identified in a woman aged 25 to 39 in good health and CMV-seronegative. The chain employs TRBV5-4 and TRBJ2-7, with 7 bases matching TRBD2. The sequenced DNA is TGTGCCAGCAGCGGCCAGCGGGAAATCGAGCAGTACTTC. Translated, this gives CASSGQREIEQYF.